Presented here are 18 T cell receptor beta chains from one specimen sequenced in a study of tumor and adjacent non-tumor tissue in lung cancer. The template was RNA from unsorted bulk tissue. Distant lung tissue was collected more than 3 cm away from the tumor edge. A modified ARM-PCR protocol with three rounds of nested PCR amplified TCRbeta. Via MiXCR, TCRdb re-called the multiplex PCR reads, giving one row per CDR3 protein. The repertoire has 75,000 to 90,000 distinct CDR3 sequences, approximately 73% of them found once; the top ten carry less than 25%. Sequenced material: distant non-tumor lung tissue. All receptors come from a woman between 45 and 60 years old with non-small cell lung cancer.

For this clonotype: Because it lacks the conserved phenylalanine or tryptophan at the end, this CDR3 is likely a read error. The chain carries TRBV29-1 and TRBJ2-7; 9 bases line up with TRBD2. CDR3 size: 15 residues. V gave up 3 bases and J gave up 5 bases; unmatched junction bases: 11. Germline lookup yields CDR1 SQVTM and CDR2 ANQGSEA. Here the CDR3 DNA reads TGCAGCGTTGACAGGATTAGCGGGAGTCTACACGAGCAGTACCTC. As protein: CSVDRISGSLHEQYL.

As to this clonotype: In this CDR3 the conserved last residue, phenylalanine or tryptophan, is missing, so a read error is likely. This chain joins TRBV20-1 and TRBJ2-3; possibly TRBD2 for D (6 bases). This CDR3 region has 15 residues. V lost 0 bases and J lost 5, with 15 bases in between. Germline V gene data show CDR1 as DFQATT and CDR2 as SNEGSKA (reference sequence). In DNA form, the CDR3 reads TGCAGTGCTAGAGATGGGGGGATTCACATAGATACGCAGTATTTA. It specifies CSARDGGIHIDTQYL.

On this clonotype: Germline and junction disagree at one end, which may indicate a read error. This CDR3 is CASCLVDSNQSQHF. The CDR3 nucleotides read TGTGCCAGCTGTTTAGTTGATAGCAATCAGTCCCAGCATTTT. V usage is TRBV12-3 or TRBV12-4 and J usage is TRBJ1-5; D is unclear. CDR3 length: 14 amino acids.

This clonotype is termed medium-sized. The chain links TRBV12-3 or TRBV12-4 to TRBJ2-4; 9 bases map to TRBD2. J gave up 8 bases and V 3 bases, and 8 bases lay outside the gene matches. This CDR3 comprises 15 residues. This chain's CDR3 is CASSFWREGRDIQYF. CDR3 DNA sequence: TGTGCCAGCAGTTTCTGGCGGGAGGGCCGGGACATTCAGTACTTC.

CDR3 in DNA: TGTGCCAGCAGCTTGTGGGGCCAGCTAGAGACAGATACGGATTATTTT. Translated: CASSLWGQLETDTDYF. The genes are TRBV11-2 and TRBJ2-3; tentatively, D is TRBD1 (5 bases). Per the germline V gene, CDR1 is SGHAT and CDR2 is FQNNGV. This CDR3 region has 16 residues. Trimming took off 3 bases at V and 15 bases at J, with 28 bases between the two ends.

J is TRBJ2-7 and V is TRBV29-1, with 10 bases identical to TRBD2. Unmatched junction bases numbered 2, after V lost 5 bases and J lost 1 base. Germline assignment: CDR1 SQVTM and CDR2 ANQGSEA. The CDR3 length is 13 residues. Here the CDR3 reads CSVSSGGSYEQYF. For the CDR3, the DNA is TGCAGCGTTAGTAGCGGGGGGTCCTACGAGCAGTACTTC.

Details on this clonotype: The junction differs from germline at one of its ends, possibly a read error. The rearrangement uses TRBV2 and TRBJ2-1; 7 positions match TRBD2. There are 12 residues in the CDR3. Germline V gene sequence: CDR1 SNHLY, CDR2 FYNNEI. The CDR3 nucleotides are TGTGTCAGCAGTGGACTAGGCAATGAGCAGTTCTTC. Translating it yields CVSSGLGNEQFF.

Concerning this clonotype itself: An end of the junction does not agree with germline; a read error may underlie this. The CDR3, as DNA: TGTGCCAGCAGGCCCCCCGTGGATTACGAGCAGCACTTC. It yields the protein CASRPPVDYEQHF. The chain links TRBV7-8 to TRBJ2-7, with D unresolved. CDR1 and CDR2 from the germline V gene are SGHVS and FQNEAQ. This CDR3 is built from 13 residues. Drawing the rest from reference TRBV7-8 and TRBJ2-7, the complete variable domain is GAGVSQSPRYKVAKRGQDVALRCDPISGHVSLFWYQQALGQGPEFLTYFQNEAQLDKSGLPSDRFFAERPEGSVSTLKIQRTQQEDSAVYLCASRPPVDYEQHFGPGTRLTVT.

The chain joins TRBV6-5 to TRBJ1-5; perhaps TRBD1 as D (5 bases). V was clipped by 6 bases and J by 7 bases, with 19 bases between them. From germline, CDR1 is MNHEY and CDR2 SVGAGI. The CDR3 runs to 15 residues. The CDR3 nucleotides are TGTGCCAGCAGCCGTATAGGGGCAGAAGGCCAGCCCCAGCATTTT. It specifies CASSRIGAEGQPQHF.

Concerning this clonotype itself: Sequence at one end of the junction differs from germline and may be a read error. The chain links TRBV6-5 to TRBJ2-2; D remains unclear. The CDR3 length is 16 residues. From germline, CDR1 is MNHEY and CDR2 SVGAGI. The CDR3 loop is CPSSHGSLGNTWELFF. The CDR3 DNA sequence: TGTCCCAGCAGTCACGGGTCCCTAGGCAACACCTGGGAGCTGTTTTTT.

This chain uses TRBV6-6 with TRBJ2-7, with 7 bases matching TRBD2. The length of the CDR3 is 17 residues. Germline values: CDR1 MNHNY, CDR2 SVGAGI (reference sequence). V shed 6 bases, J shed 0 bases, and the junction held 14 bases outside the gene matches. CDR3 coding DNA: TGTGCCAGCAGGGAGGTAGATGGCGGGAGCTCCTCCTACGAGCAGTACTTC. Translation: CASREVDGGSSSYEQYF.

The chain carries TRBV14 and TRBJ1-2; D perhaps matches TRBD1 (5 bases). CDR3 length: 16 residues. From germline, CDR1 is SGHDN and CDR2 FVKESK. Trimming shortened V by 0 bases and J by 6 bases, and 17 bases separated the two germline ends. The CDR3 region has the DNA TGTGCCAGCAGCCAAGATAATGGGTCGACAGTCGATGGCTACACCTTC. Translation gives CASSQDNGSTVDGYTF.

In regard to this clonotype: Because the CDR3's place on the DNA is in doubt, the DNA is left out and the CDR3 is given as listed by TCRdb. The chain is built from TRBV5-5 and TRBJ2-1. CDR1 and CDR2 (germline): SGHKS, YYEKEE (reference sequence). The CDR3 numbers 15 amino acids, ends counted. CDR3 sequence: CASRFGQGAGNEQFF.

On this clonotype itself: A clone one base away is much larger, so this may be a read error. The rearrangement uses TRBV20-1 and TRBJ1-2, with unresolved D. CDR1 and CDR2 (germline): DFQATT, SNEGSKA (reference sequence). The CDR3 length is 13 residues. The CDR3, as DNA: TGCAATGCCCGAGCCGTGGATAACTATGGCTACACCTTC. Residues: CNARAVDNYGYTF.

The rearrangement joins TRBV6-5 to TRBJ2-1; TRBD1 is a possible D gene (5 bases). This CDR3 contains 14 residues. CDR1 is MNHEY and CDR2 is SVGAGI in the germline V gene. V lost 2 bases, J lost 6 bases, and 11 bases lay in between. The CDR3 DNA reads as TGTGCCAGCAGTTACGATGGGGCGGTCAATGAGCAGTTCTTC. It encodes CASSYDGAVNEQFF.

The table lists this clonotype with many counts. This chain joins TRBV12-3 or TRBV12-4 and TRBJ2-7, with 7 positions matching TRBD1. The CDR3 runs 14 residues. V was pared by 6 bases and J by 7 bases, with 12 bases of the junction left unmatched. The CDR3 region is CASSRDRNLEEQYF. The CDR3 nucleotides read TGTGCCAGCAGCCGGGACAGAAACCTAGAAGAGCAGTACTTC.

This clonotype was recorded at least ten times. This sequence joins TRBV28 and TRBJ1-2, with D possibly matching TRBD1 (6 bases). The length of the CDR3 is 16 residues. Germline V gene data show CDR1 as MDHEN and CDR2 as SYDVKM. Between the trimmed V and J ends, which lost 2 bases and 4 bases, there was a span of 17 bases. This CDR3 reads CASSLPPGVGGYGYTF. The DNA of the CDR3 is TGTGCCAGCAGTTTACCCCCCGGGGTAGGGGGCTATGGCTACACCTTC.

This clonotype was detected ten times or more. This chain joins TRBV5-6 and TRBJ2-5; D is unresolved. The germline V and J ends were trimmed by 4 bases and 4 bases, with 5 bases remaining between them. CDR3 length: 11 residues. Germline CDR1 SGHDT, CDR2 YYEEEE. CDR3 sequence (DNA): TGTGCCAGCAGCCTTTCAGAGACCCAGTACTTC. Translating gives CASSLSETQYF.